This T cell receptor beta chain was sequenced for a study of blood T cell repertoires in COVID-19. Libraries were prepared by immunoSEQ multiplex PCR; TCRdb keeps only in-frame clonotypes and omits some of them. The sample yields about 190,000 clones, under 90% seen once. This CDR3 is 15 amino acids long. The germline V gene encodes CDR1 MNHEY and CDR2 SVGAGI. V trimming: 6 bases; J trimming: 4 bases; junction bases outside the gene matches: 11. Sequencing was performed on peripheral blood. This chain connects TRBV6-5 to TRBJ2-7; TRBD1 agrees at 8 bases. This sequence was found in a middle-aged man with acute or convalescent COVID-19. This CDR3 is CASSPQGTGLYEQYF. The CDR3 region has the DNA TGTGCCAGCAGCCCCCAAGGGACAGGACTATACGAGCAGTACTTC.